These T cell receptor beta chains were read from a single sample in a study of T cells in Graves' hyperthyroidism and ophthalmopathy. TCRdb analysed the multiplex PCR reads with MiXCR anew, one entry per CDR3 protein. The table has around 540,000 distinct CDR3 sequences, about 16% seen once. The source material was blood. These receptors originate from a young woman with Graves' ophthalmopathy. Both conserved end residues are part of each CDR3. The order of the fields is CDR3 DNA, CDR3 protein, clone size, D gene, CDR3 length, V gene, J gene. A D gene is named only where the DNA matches it firmly. Some rows mark clone size as missing; the rest say once, few, many or name a class of expanded clone.

CDR3nt: TGTGCCAGCAGCCCCACGGCGCCTGGAGGGGAGACCCAGTACTTC
CDR3aa: CASSPTAPGGETQYF
abundance: many
d_gene: -
len: 15
v_gene: TRBV28
j_gene: TRBJ2-5

CDR3nt: TGTGCCAGCGGGGGACAGGGGGCTGGAAACACCATATATTTT
CDR3aa: CASGGQGAGNTIYF
abundance: few
d_gene: TRBD1
len: 14
v_gene: TRBV2
j_gene: TRBJ1-3

CDR3nt: TGTGCCACACGTAACACCGGGGAGCTGTTTTTT
CDR3aa: CATRNTGELFF
abundance: -
d_gene: -
len: 11
v_gene: TRBV10-3
j_gene: TRBJ2-2

CDR3nt: TGCAGCGAACGGACAGCGGAGACCCAGTACTTC
CDR3aa: CSERTAETQYF
abundance: few
d_gene: -
len: 11
v_gene: TRBV29-1
j_gene: TRBJ2-5

CDR3nt: TGTGCCAGCACGCAAGGCCCTAGAGGCGAGCAGTACTTC
CDR3aa: CASTQGPRGEQYF
abundance: -
d_gene: -
len: 13
v_gene: TRBV6-1
j_gene: TRBJ2-7

CDR3nt: TGTGCCAGCAGCCCAGTGGGGGGGGCGCCCGGCTATGGCTACACCTTC
CDR3aa: CASSPVGGAPGYGYTF
abundance: few
d_gene: -
len: 16
v_gene: TRBV7-8
j_gene: TRBJ1-2

CDR3nt: TGTGCCACACGGAGGGGAGGGCTGAACACTGAAGCTTTCTTT
CDR3aa: CATRRGGLNTEAFF
abundance: few
d_gene: -
len: 14
v_gene: TRBV6-2/TRBV6-3
j_gene: TRBJ1-1

CDR3nt: TGTGCCTGCTCTAAAGACAGGTCCTTCTCTGGAAACACCATATATTTT
CDR3aa: CACSKDRSFSGNTIYF
abundance: few
d_gene: -
len: 16
v_gene: TRBV30
j_gene: TRBJ1-3

CDR3nt: TGTGCCTGGAAAGACCGGACTAGCGGGGGGATAGGGGATGAGCAGTTCTTC
CDR3aa: CAWKDRTSGGIGDEQFF
abundance: many
d_gene: TRBD2
len: 17
v_gene: TRBV30
j_gene: TRBJ2-1

CDR3nt: TGTGCCAGCAGTCCTGGGGACAGGGATGACGAAAAACTGTTTTTT
CDR3aa: CASSPGDRDDEKLFF
abundance: -
d_gene: TRBD1
len: 15
v_gene: TRBV28
j_gene: TRBJ1-4

CDR3nt: TGCAGTGCTCCCGGGACAGGGGGGGGCCAAGAGACCCAGTACTTC
CDR3aa: CSAPGTGGGQETQYF
abundance: many
d_gene: TRBD1
len: 15
v_gene: TRBV20-1
j_gene: TRBJ2-5

CDR3nt: TGTGCCAGCAGTCCCTACCAAACAGGGGCTGGGCCTTTGGGGTTTTTT
CDR3aa: CASSPYQTGAGPLGFF
abundance: few
d_gene: TRBD1
len: 16
v_gene: TRBV28
j_gene: TRBJ1-4

CDR3nt: TGTGCCAGCACCTCCGGGACAGGGGGATCTGAAGCTTTCTTT
CDR3aa: CASTSGTGGSEAFF
abundance: many
d_gene: TRBD1
len: 14
v_gene: TRBV2
j_gene: TRBJ1-1

CDR3nt: TGTGCCAGCAGCTTCTTCGGGACAGCGTTCAATCAGCCCCAGCATTTT
CDR3aa: CASSFFGTAFNQPQHF
abundance: many
d_gene: TRBD1
len: 16
v_gene: TRBV7-2
j_gene: TRBJ1-5

CDR3nt: TGTGCCAGCAGCCCCCAAATGACCGTGGCCTACGAGCAGTACTTC
CDR3aa: CASSPQMTVAYEQYF
abundance: many
d_gene: -
len: 15
v_gene: TRBV7-8
j_gene: TRBJ2-7

CDR3nt: TGTGCCAACACCGAGGCCGGGGGGTCCTACGAGCAGTACTTC
CDR3aa: CANTEAGGSYEQYF
abundance: few
d_gene: TRBD2
len: 14
v_gene: TRBV12-3/TRBV12-4
j_gene: TRBJ2-7

CDR3nt: TGTGCCACCTCCGAGGGGGGGGTTGTCGGTGGCTACACCTTC
CDR3aa: CATSEGGVVGGYTF
abundance: few
d_gene: -
len: 14
v_gene: TRBV28
j_gene: TRBJ1-2

CDR3nt: TGCAGTGCTAGAGATTGGACCGAAGATGAAAAACTGTTTTTT
CDR3aa: CSARDWTEDEKLFF
abundance: -
d_gene: -
len: 14
v_gene: TRBV20-1
j_gene: TRBJ1-4

CDR3nt: TGTGCCAGCAGCTTAGTCGTAGGGGGCGATGGGAACTATGGCTACACCTTC
CDR3aa: CASSLVVGGDGNYGYTF
abundance: many
d_gene: TRBD1
len: 17
v_gene: TRBV11-2
j_gene: TRBJ1-2

CDR3nt: TGCAGTGCTCATAGCGGGAGTGAGGGAGATACGCAGTATTTT
CDR3aa: CSAHSGSEGDTQYF
abundance: many
d_gene: TRBD2
len: 14
v_gene: TRBV20-1
j_gene: TRBJ2-3

CDR3nt: TGTGCCTGGAGTTCAGGGGGCTGGGTTGGTGGCTACACCTTC
CDR3aa: CAWSSGGWVGGYTF
abundance: -
d_gene: TRBD1
len: 14
v_gene: TRBV30
j_gene: TRBJ1-2

CDR3nt: TGTGCCAGCAGTGACTCGGGGAGCAATCAGCCCCAGCATTTT
CDR3aa: CASSDSGSNQPQHF
abundance: -
d_gene: -
len: 14
v_gene: TRBV27
j_gene: TRBJ1-5

CDR3nt: TGTGCCACCAGCGGTTCCTACGAGCAGTACTTC
CDR3aa: CATSGSYEQYF
abundance: many
d_gene: -
len: 11
v_gene: TRBV28
j_gene: TRBJ2-7

CDR3nt: TGTGCCTGGAGTCCCACAGGGTTTGGCTACACCTTC
CDR3aa: CAWSPTGFGYTF
abundance: many
d_gene: -
len: 12
v_gene: TRBV30
j_gene: TRBJ1-2

CDR3nt: TGTGCCAGGGCAGATCAGGGGGGTAATGAGCAGTTCTTC
CDR3aa: CARADQGGNEQFF
abundance: many
d_gene: -
len: 13
v_gene: TRBV28
j_gene: TRBJ2-1

CDR3nt: TGCGCCAGCAGCTTTCAGCGGGGGGGGGGCAATGAGCAGTTCTTC
CDR3aa: CASSFQRGGGNEQFF
abundance: many
d_gene: TRBD2
len: 15
v_gene: TRBV5-1
j_gene: TRBJ2-1

CDR3nt: TGTGCCAGCAGTTGGGAATTGGCTAGCGGGAGGCCCGTGGAGACCCAGTACTTC
CDR3aa: CASSWELASGRPVETQYF
abundance: many
d_gene: TRBD2
len: 18
v_gene: TRBV12-3/TRBV12-4
j_gene: TRBJ2-5

CDR3nt: TGCAGTGCTAGTAAGGTGGACAGGGGGACAGATACGCAGTATTTT
CDR3aa: CSASKVDRGTDTQYF
abundance: many
d_gene: TRBD1
len: 15
v_gene: TRBV20-1
j_gene: TRBJ2-3